This T cell receptor beta chain was found in a study of CD8 T cells in Susac syndrome (dated by TCRdb to the late 2010s). About the study as a whole: Repertoire sequencing was used to test whether CD8+ T cell activation and differentiation in Susac syndrome was antigen driven. Clonality of the CD8+ T cell repertoire was compared between over ten healthy donors, approximately 14 Susac syndrome patients and about 15 multiple sclerosis patients.

V and J lose 5 bases and 3 bases, and a span of 14 bases separates them. The germline V gene (reference sequence) yields MNHEY for CDR1 and SMNVEV for CDR2. The CDR3, from cysteine to phenylalanine, totals 14 residues. Only the CDR3 part of the read is kept: 42 bases, read in frame from the first base. RNA was extracted with the RNeasy kit and roughly 0.45 to 1 ug was reverse transcribed using random hexamers. The immunoSEQ multiplex PCR assay, covering 54 Vbeta and 13 Jbeta segments, was used to amplify TCR beta CDR3 regions. To correct PCR amplification bias, a synthetic template baseline was used for both primer optimization and computational correction. As for the original processing: Reads were annotated to V, D and J genes per IMGT and analyzed with immunoSEQ Analyzer, keeping only productive sequences. Clonality was calculated as one minus the Shannon entropy normalized by log2 of the number of productive unique sequences. Public and private clones were assessed among the 100 most prevalent clones of each patient and control. Susac-specific clones were defined as absent from healthy and MS cohorts, over a thousand published viral clones and other ImmuneACCESS disease sequences. Starting from the raw public reads, TCRdb applied fastp trimming at Q25, assembled clones with MiXCR and retained in-frame beta chains. Each CDR3 protein appears once, grouped with its most common genes and DNA. For this entry, the V and J calls and clone size follow TCRdb and not the study's own pipeline. Within this sample are some 300,000 distinct CDR3 sequences, with approximately 85% of them counted one time only. Around 0.22% of the sample is held by the ten biggest clonotypes.

With respect to this clonotype: The clone's antigen remains unknown. There are no base qualities to consult, and no much larger clone falls within one base.

High-throughput TCR beta sequencing profiled peripheral blood CD8+ and CD4+ T cells from healthy donors, Susac syndrome patients and multiple sclerosis patients. Treatment-naive patients with stable or active relapsing-remitting disease fulfilling revised McDonald criteria were used as multiple sclerosis controls. Bulk CD8+ and CD4+ T cells were purified magnetically by negative isolation, whereas CD8+ TEMRA cells were enriched by FACS. Blood was drawn into EDTA tubes, processed within 24 hours, and PBMCs were isolated by density gradient centrifugation. PBMCs intended for TCR sequencing were cryopreserved in liquid nitrogen and thawed later in a water bath at 37 degrees C. The sorted or isolated CD4+, CD8+ and CD8+ TEMRA cells had a purity of 90% or higher. The study at large found these results: The study acknowledged that relatively few individuals were included in the TCR sequencing and HLA analysis.

Recombination linked TRBV27 to TRBJ2-7, with the D gene call left open. The material sequenced was CD8+ T cells from PBMCs. This TCR derives from a human donor with multiple sclerosis. The CDR3 protein sequence reads: CASSPLDPRYEQYF. At the DNA level, the sequence is TGTGCCAGCAGTCCTCTCGACCCCCGCTACGAGCAGTACTTC.